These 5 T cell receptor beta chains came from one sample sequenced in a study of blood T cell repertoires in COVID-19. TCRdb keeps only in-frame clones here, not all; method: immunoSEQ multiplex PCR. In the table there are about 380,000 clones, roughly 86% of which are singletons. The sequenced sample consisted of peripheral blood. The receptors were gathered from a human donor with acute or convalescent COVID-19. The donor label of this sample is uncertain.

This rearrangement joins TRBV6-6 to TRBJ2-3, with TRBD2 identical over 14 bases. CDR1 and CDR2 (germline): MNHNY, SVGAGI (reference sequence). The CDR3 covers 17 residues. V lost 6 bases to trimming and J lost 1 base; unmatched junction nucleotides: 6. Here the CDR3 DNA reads TGTGCCAGCAGCCGACTAGCGGGAGGGGTTGGCACAGATACGCAGTATTTT. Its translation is CASSRLAGGVGTDTQYF.

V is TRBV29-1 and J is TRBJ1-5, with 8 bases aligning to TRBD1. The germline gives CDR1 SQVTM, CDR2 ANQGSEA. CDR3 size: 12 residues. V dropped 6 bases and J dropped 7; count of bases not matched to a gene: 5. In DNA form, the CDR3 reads TGCAGCGTAAGAGACAGGGGCCAGCCCCAGCATTTT. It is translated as CSVRDRGQPQHF.

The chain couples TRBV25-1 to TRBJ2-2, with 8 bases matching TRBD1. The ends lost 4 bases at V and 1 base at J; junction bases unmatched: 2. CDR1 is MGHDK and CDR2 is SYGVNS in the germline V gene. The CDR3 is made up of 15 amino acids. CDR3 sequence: CASSARGRNTGELFF. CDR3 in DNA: TGTGCCAGCAGTGCCAGGGGGCGGAACACCGGGGAGCTGTTTTTT.

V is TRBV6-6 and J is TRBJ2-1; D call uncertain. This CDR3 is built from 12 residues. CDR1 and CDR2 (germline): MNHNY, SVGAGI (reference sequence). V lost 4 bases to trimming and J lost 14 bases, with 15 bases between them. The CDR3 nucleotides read TGTGCCAGCAGTTCGTACTCGTCCACGAAGTTCTTC. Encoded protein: CASSSYSSTKFF.

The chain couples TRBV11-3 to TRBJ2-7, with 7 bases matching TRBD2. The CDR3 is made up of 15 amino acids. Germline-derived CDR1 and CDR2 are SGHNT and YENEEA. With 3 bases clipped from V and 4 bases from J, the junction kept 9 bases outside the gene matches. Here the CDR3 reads CASSLGPAGPYEQYF. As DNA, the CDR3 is TGTGCCAGCAGCTTGGGGCCAGCGGGACCATACGAGCAGTACTTC.